This TCR beta chain was obtained from a study of shared clonotypes between healthy human individuals. Assay used: immunoSEQ multiplex PCR; TCRdb lists only in-frame clones, some missing. Among hundreds of thousands of clones listed, about 96% were seen once. The clonotype originates from a woman in her thirties in good health. Material for sequencing was naive CD4+ T cells sorted from blood. Subset in this sample: CD45RA+ positively selected.

The CDR3: CASSTIQGAIADTQYF. Written as DNA, the CDR3 is TGTGCCAGCTCCACAATACAGGGGGCCATCGCAGATACGCAGTATTTT. This chain uses TRBV18 with TRBJ2-3; 9 bases agree with TRBD1. The CDR3 is made up of 16 amino acids. The trim removed 6 bases at V and 4 bases at J, leaving 11 bases unmatched. CDR1 is KGHSH and CDR2 is LQKENI in the germline V gene.